The TCR beta chain described here comes from a study of T cell responses to AZD1222 COVID-19 vaccine. Overall study: Second-dose schedules of about 4 or about 12 weeks were combined.

Notes on this clone: Antigen unknown.

Study-wide points: Donors skewed white British and female; clonal diversity was possibly underestimated. In the spike-specific TCR repertoire, nearly half reportedly target unmutated variant regions. At baseline, just five to seven AZD1222 recipients tested seropositive.

CDR1 and CDR2 (germline): SGHVS, FQNEAQ. Trimming stripped 5 bases from V and 7 bases from J, with 11 bases between. This CDR3 region has 12 residues. Using immunoSEQ multiplex PCR, the repertoire was profiled, and TCRdb retains in-frame clones only, with some absent. This table holds 45,000 to 55,000 clones, around 80% found once. This specimen consisted of peripheral blood, obtained on day 0 of AZD1222 vaccination. This TCR derives from an adult in good health. This chain links TRBV7-8 with TRBJ1-2; D not resolved. The chain's CDR3 is CASSPRTSGYTF. CDR3 DNA sequence: TGTGCCAGCAGCCCCCGCACGTCTGGCTACACCTTC.